This T cell receptor beta chain stems from a study of blood T cell repertoires in COVID-19. Across the study: COVID-19 samples collected from the United States, Italy and Spain covered acute and convalescent phases. In each case, the material was cDNA or gDNA derived from T cells, B-cell-depleted T cells, or PBMCs.

This CDR3 is 14 amino acids long. V was trimmed by 8 bases and J by 2 bases, leaving 15 bases between them. Germline V gene lookup returns CDR1 LNHNV and CDR2 YYDKDF (reference sequence). As processed by the authors: Estimated nucleated cell counts came from reference gene primer amplification. Data came from immunoSEQ multiplex PCR; TCRdb stores just in-frame clones and leaves some out. V, J and clone size are those of that table, while D and trimming were read from the DNA. The sample has approximately 240,000 clones, under 90% seen once. The chain employs TRBV15 and TRBJ2-5; maybe TRBD1 (6 bases). Source material: peripheral blood. The receptor comes from a woman in her sixties who had recovered from COVID-19. In DNA, the CDR3 is TGTGCCACCCGAAACGACAGGCTTCAAGAGACCCAGTACTTC. Its protein product is CATRNDRLQETQYF.